A selection of T cell receptor beta chains follows, all from one sample in a study of blood T cell repertoires in COVID-19. Produced via immunoSEQ multiplex PCR; TCRdb's table is partial and in-frame only. Of about 44,000 clones listed, approximately 89% are singletons. The material sequenced was peripheral blood. All receptors come from a woman in her thirties or forties with acute or convalescent COVID-19. Each CDR3 is given without its conserved first and last residue.

CDR3 protein: ASSGTGVYEQY
V gene: TRBV12-3/TRBV12-4
J gene: TRBJ2-7

CDR3 protein: ASSTELNEKLF
V gene: TRBV5-1
J gene: TRBJ1-4

CDR3 protein: ASSQGGGAADTQY
V gene: TRBV3-1/TRBV3-2
J gene: TRBJ2-3

CDR3 protein: ASSRSSGNTEAF
V gene: TRBV7-9
J gene: TRBJ1-1

CDR3 protein: ASSQDRYNEQF
V gene: TRBV14
J gene: TRBJ2-1

CDR3 protein: ASSQGQQRYNEQF
V gene: TRBV7-8
J gene: TRBJ2-1

CDR3 protein: SASAGAEASPLH
V gene: TRBV20-1
J gene: TRBJ1-6

CDR3 protein: ASSFQEDGYGYT
V gene: TRBV7-9
J gene: TRBJ1-2

CDR3 protein: ASSVNPQGLTGANVLT
V gene: TRBV9
J gene: TRBJ2-6

CDR3 protein: ATLSTERSTDTQY
V gene: TRBV10-1
J gene: TRBJ2-3

CDR3 protein: ASSLRVGEQF
V gene: TRBV7-2
J gene: TRBJ2-1

CDR3 protein: ASWTGRTGELF
V gene: TRBV19
J gene: TRBJ2-2

CDR3 protein: SVDPQGWGTEAF
V gene: TRBV29-1
J gene: TRBJ1-1

CDR3 protein: ASGLDRGNTEAF
V gene: TRBV27
J gene: TRBJ1-1

CDR3 protein: ASRAGTSTYNEQF
V gene: TRBV11-2
J gene: TRBJ2-1

CDR3 protein: ASVATGAGPANYGYT
V gene: TRBV2
J gene: TRBJ1-2

CDR3 protein: ASSFAGGGEAF
V gene: TRBV7-3
J gene: TRBJ1-1

CDR3 protein: ASHRDRGGGNQPQH
V gene: TRBV27
J gene: TRBJ1-5

CDR3 protein: ASSPRVGNSYEQY
V gene: TRBV28
J gene: TRBJ2-7

CDR3 protein: ASSFLYEQY
V gene: TRBV5-5
J gene: TRBJ2-7

CDR3 protein: ATSRDQTNYGYT
V gene: TRBV15
J gene: TRBJ1-2

CDR3 protein: SVASTSNYGYT
V gene: TRBV29-1
J gene: TRBJ1-2

CDR3 protein: ASILGQGAGSPLH
V gene: TRBV28
J gene: TRBJ1-6

CDR3 protein: ASSRSDFSYEQY
V gene: TRBV6-2/TRBV6-3
J gene: TRBJ2-7

CDR3 protein: ASSQTPTSTDTQY
V gene: TRBV7-3
J gene: TRBJ2-3

CDR3 protein: ASSLGTGLNEQF
V gene: TRBV7-3
J gene: TRBJ2-1

CDR3 protein: ASSLTAGRTNEKLF
V gene: TRBV7-7
J gene: TRBJ1-4

CDR3 protein: ASSDMAGPEAF
V gene: TRBV10-1
J gene: TRBJ1-1

CDR3 protein: ASLTGFPSYEQY
V gene: TRBV6-5
J gene: TRBJ2-7

CDR3 protein: ASSYSIRSTEAF
V gene: TRBV6-2/TRBV6-3
J gene: TRBJ1-1

CDR3 protein: ASSQTTGANTGELF
V gene: TRBV5-1
J gene: TRBJ2-2

CDR3 protein: SASPSNEQF
V gene: TRBV20-1
J gene: TRBJ2-1

CDR3 protein: ASSPAPVRNTGELF
V gene: TRBV7-3
J gene: TRBJ2-2

CDR3 protein: AAKTGTGRYEQY
V gene: TRBV6-6
J gene: TRBJ2-7

CDR3 protein: ASSPPNRETQY
V gene: TRBV7-9
J gene: TRBJ2-5

CDR3 protein: ASSLDNRGQH
V gene: TRBV5-5
J gene: TRBJ1-5

CDR3 protein: ASSPSAGNTDTQY
V gene: TRBV7-9
J gene: TRBJ2-3